The rows below give T cell receptor beta chains drawn from one sample of a study of cytomegalovirus exposure and HLA in healthy donors. Profiling relied on immunoSEQ multiplex PCR, and the TCRdb table lists in-frame clones only, not all of them. The repertoire holds approximately 100,000 clones, with 65% to 80% as singletons. Sequencing input: PBMCs. The receptors stem from a woman aged 45 to 65 in good health and CMV-seropositive. CDR3s include the opening cysteine and the closing phenylalanine or tryptophan. D genes are given only for firm matches. The size of a clone is reported for some rows only, either as once, few or many, or as a class for expanded clones.

v_call	clone_size	d_call	j_call	cdr3_aa	cdr3_nt
TRBV21-1	NA	NA	TRBJ1-2	CAGKKGFRPDYGYTF	TGTGCCGGAAAAAAGGGGTTCCGACCTGACTATGGCTACACCTTC
TRBV29-1	NA	TRBD1	TRBJ1-3	CSVTGAASGNTIYF	TGCAGCGTTACAGGGGCAGCATCAGGAAACACCATATATTTT
TRBV27	NA	NA	TRBJ2-3	CASAPTKTDTQYF	TGTGCCAGCGCCCCAACTAAAACAGATACGCAGTATTTT
TRBV4-1	NA	TRBD1	TRBJ2-7	CASSQGLNRGNEQYF	TGCGCCAGCAGCCAAGGCCTAAACAGGGGCAACGAGCAGTACTTC
TRBV10-3	few	TRBD2	TRBJ2-2	CAISESGTTGTGELFF	TGTGCCATCAGTGAGTCAGGGACTACTGGGACCGGGGAGCTGTTTTTT
TRBV5-5	NA	TRBD1	TRBJ1-2	CASSLAGTGLNDYGYTF	TGTGCCAGCAGCTTGGCCGGGACAGGGTTGAATGACTATGGCTACACCTTC
TRBV5-5	NA	NA	TRBJ2-3	CASFYRDSSTDTQYF	TGTGCCAGCTTTTACCGGGACTCAAGCACAGATACGCAGTATTTT
TRBV19	NA	NA	TRBJ1-1	CASSMTAGVNTEAFF	TGTGCCAGTAGTATGACGGCAGGGGTGAACACTGAAGCTTTCTTT
TRBV21-1	NA	NA	TRBJ2-1	CASSKGHRTNNEQFF	TGTGCCAGCAGCAAAGGCCACAGGACCAACAATGAGCAGTTCTTC
TRBV2	NA	TRBD1	TRBJ2-7	CASSLRQGQYF	TGTGCCAGCAGTCTCCGACAGGGTCAGTACTTC
TRBV10-1	NA	TRBD1	TRBJ2-7	CASSDHIIGQDTYEQYF	TGCGCCAGCAGTGATCACATAATTGGACAGGATACCTACGAGCAGTACTTC
TRBV10-1	NA	TRBD1	TRBJ1-1	CASATGANTEAFF	TGCGCCAGCGCGACAGGGGCGAACACTGAAGCTTTCTTT
TRBV15	NA	TRBD2	TRBJ2-1	CATSMSGGAWNEQFF	TGTGCCACCAGCATGAGCGGGGGGGCCTGGAATGAGCAGTTCTTC
TRBV18	NA	TRBD1	TRBJ1-3	CASSRDRGPGNTIYF	TGTGCCAGCTCACGGGACAGGGGGCCTGGAAACACCATATATTTT
TRBV4-1	NA	NA	TRBJ2-5	CASSPHSVPETQYF	TGCGCCAGCAGCCCCCATAGCGTCCCTGAGACCCAGTACTTC
TRBV29-1	few	TRBD1	TRBJ2-7	CSVAPPGQGASYEQYF	TGCAGCGTTGCACCGCCGGGACAGGGAGCCTCCTACGAGCAGTACTTC
TRBV10-3	NA	TRBD1	TRBJ2-2	CAIKTAMGQTTGELFF	TGTGCCATCAAGACGGCCATGGGACAGACCACCGGGGAGCTGTTTTTT
TRBV11-2	NA	TRBD1	TRBJ1-2	CASSPQAGGYYGYTF	TGTGCCAGCAGCCCGCAAGCAGGGGGCTACTATGGCTACACCTTC
TRBV7-8	NA	TRBD2	TRBJ2-1	CASSLEAGVVEQFF	TGTGCCAGCAGCTTAGAGGCGGGAGTAGTTGAGCAGTTCTTC
TRBV2	NA	TRBD1	TRBJ2-5	CASTRTGGGLETQYF	TGTGCCAGCACCAGGACAGGGGGCGGTTTGGAGACCCAGTACTTC
TRBV6-1	NA	NA	TRBJ1-1	CASSEWTEEAFF	TGTGCCAGCAGTGAGTGGACAGAAGAAGCTTTCTTT
TRBV2	NA	TRBD1	TRBJ1-5	CASGDRGLNQPQHF	TGTGCCAGTGGGGACAGGGGCCTAAATCAGCCCCAGCATTTT
TRBV7-9	NA	TRBD2	TRBJ2-7	CASSLAGGSYEQYF	TGTGCCAGCAGCTTAGCGGGGGGGTCCTACGAGCAGTACTTC
TRBV30	NA	NA	TRBJ1-1	CAWRVTVATEAFF	TGTGCCTGGAGGGTTACAGTGGCCACTGAAGCTTTCTTT
TRBV11-2	NA	TRBD1	TRBJ2-5	CASSLLQGGQETQYF	TGTGCCAGCAGCCTTTTACAGGGGGGCCAAGAGACCCAGTACTTC
TRBV20-1	NA	TRBD1	TRBJ2-1	CSAGTGVEQFF	TGCAGTGCAGGGACAGGGGTTGAGCAGTTCTTC
TRBV6-1	NA	TRBD2	TRBJ2-1	CASSEASGRYNEQFF	TGTGCCAGCAGTGAGGCTAGCGGGAGGTACAATGAGCAGTTCTTC
TRBV30	NA	TRBD1	TRBJ1-3	CAWSVFQGGNSGNTIYF	TGTGCCTGGAGTGTATTCCAGGGGGGTAACTCTGGAAACACCATATATTTT
TRBV6-1	NA	NA	TRBJ2-7	CASSEVDSRAHEQYF	TGTGCCAGCAGTGAGGTAGACAGCCGCGCCCACGAGCAGTACTTC
TRBV2	NA	TRBD1	TRBJ1-1	CASHDREDTEAFF	TGTGCCAGCCACGACAGGGAGGACACTGAAGCTTTCTTT
TRBV4-2	once	NA	TRBJ1-2	CASSQERGAGGYTF	TGTGCCAGCAGCCAAGAAAGAGGCGCCGGTGGCTACACCTTC
TRBV27	few	TRBD1	TRBJ2-5	CASSDRGRGETQYF	TGTGCCAGCAGTGACAGGGGGCGAGGAGAGACCCAGTACTTC
TRBV15	NA	NA	TRBJ1-1	CATSRAGYNTEAFF	TGTGCCACCAGCAGGGCAGGGTACAACACTGAAGCTTTCTTT
TRBV5-1	once	TRBD2	TRBJ2-1	CASSLDLGLAGGSSYNEQFF	TGCGCCAGCAGCTTGGACCTGGGACTAGCGGGAGGGAGCTCCTACAATGAGCAGTTCTTC
TRBV19	NA	NA	TRBJ2-3	CATSGGLTDTQYF	TGTGCCACCTCAGGGGGGCTCACAGATACGCAGTATTTT
TRBV29-1	NA	NA	TRBJ1-2	CSVEGGVSGYTF	TGCAGCGTTGAAGGGGGCGTCTCTGGCTACACCTTC
TRBV25-1	NA	NA	TRBJ1-1	CASSESVEAFF	TGTGCCAGCAGTGAATCGGTTGAGGCTTTCTTT
TRBV5-5	NA	NA	TRBJ1-2	CASSLTAGLDYGYTF	TGTGCCAGCAGCCTGACAGCGGGCCTGGACTATGGCTACACCTTC
TRBV5-1	few	NA	TRBJ1-1	CASSLEGVGAFF	TGCGCCAGCAGCTTAGAAGGGGTAGGGGCTTTCTTT
TRBV11-2	NA	NA	TRBJ2-7	CASSLLQTYEQYF	TGTGCCAGCAGCTTACTCCAGACCTACGAGCAGTACTTC
TRBV18	NA	NA	TRBJ1-5	CASCADRTHQPQHF	TGTGCCAGCTGTGCTGACAGAACCCATCAGCCCCAGCATTTT
TRBV7-8	NA	NA	TRBJ1-4	CASSLDRPGNEKLFF	TGTGCCAGCAGCTTAGACCGGCCGGGTAATGAAAAACTGTTTTTT
TRBV9	NA	TRBD2	TRBJ2-7	CASSSGTSGAYEQYF	TGTGCCAGCAGCTCAGGGACTAGCGGCGCCTACGAGCAGTACTTC
TRBV2	NA	TRBD2	TRBJ2-5	CASSESLGGGLETQYF	TGTGCCAGCAGTGAAAGTTTAGGCGGGGGTTTGGAGACCCAGTACTTC
TRBV7-9	NA	TRBD1	TRBJ2-7	CASGLGQSEQYF	TGTGCCAGCGGCTTGGGACAGAGCGAGCAGTACTTC
TRBV6-5	once	NA	TRBJ2-7	CASSYSINAVREQYF	TGTGCCAGCAGTTACTCGATTAACGCGGTCCGCGAGCAGTACTTC
TRBV13	once	TRBD2	TRBJ2-1	CASSRPEGSGGTNEQFF	TGTGCCAGCAGTCGCCCTGAAGGTAGCGGGGGGACCAATGAGCAGTTCTTC
TRBV19	NA	TRBD2	TRBJ2-1	CASSSGLAGGPSGDNEQFF	TGTGCCAGTAGTTCGGGACTAGCGGGAGGGCCCTCAGGAGACAATGAGCAGTTCTTC
TRBV10-3	NA	TRBD1	TRBJ1-4	CAARTGGATNEKLFF	TGTGCCGCCAGGACAGGGGGAGCAACTAATGAAAAACTGTTTTTT
TRBV10-3	many	TRBD1	TRBJ1-5	CATRTGNQPQHF	TGTGCCACCCGGACAGGGAATCAGCCCCAGCATTTT